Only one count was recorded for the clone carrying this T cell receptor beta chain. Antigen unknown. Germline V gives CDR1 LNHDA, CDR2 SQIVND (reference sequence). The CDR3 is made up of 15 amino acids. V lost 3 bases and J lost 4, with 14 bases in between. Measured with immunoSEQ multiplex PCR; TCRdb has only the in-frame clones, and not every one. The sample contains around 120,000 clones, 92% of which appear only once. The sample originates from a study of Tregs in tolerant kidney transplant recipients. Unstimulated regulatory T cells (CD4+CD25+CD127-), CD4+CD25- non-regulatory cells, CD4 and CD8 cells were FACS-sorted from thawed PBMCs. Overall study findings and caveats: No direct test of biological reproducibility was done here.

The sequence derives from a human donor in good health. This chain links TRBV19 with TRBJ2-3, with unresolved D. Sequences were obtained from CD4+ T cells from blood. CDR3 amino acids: CASSMALKRPDTQYF. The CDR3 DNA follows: TGTGCCAGTAGTATGGCCCTTAAGCGCCCAGATACGCAGTATTTT.